The clone carrying this TCR beta chain appeared a single time. This sample was taken from a study of blood T cell repertoires in COVID-19. At the level of the study: Whether acute or convalescent, the COVID-19 samples came from the United States, Italy and Spain. T cells, B-cell-depleted T cells, or PBMCs supplied cDNA or gDNA.

The CDR3 runs 18 residues. In the source study's methods: Scientists estimated how many nucleated cells there were by amplifying reference gene primers. TCRdb keeps only in-frame clones here, not all; method: immunoSEQ multiplex PCR. V, J and clone size derive from that table, while D and trimming were established from the DNA sequence. This table has almost 55,000 clones, approximately 90% appearing once. This TCR came from a woman aged 40 to 50 with active COVID-19. Sequencing was performed on peripheral blood. This chain connects TRBV21-1 to TRBJ2-4; TRBD2 is the table's D call and was not checked against the DNA. TRBV21-1 is classified as a pseudogene. The CDR3 region has the DNA TGTGCCAGCAGCTCACAACCTCGGAGGGTTGCGGCCAAAAACATTCAGTACTTC. Amino acids: CASSSQPRRVAAKNIQYF.